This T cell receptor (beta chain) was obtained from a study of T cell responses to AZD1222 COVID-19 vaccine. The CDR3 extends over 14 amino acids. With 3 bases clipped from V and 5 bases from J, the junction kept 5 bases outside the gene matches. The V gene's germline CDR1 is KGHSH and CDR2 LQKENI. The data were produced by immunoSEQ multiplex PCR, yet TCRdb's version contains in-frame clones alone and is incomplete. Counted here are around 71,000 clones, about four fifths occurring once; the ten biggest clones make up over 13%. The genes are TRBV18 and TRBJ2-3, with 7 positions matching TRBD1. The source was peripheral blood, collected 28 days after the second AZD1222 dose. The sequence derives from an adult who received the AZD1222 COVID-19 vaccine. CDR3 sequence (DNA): TGTGCCAGCTCACCCGGAAGGGGGCAAGATACGCAGTATTTT. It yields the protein CASSPGRGQDTQYF.